Listed below are T cell receptor beta chains from one sample, sequenced in a study of T cell responses to AZD1222 COVID-19 vaccine. Clones were sequenced by immunoSEQ multiplex PCR, and TCRdb holds only the in-frame ones, with some missing. Found here are 120,000 to 150,000 clones, under 95% of them singletons; the top ten hold 4% to 5.5%. The sample in question was peripheral blood, obtained on day 0 of AZD1222 vaccination. Every receptor here comes from an adult in good health. CDR3s include the opening cysteine and the closing phenylalanine or tryptophan. Fields, in order: D gene, J gene, V gene, CDR3 DNA, CDR3 protein. The D gene is left open where the match is weak.

>NA|TRBJ1-6|TRBV11-2
TGTGCCAGCAGCCCGGTTAATAATTCACCCCTCCACTTT
CASSPVNNSPLHF
>NA|TRBJ1-4|TRBV6-1
TGTGCCAGCAGTGAACGGACAGAGGCTAATGAAAAACTGTTTTTT
CASSERTEANEKLFF
>TRBD2|TRBJ2-1|TRBV6-2/TRBV6-3
TGTGCCAGCAGTTCCGAGGTAGCGGGATCTGGACACAATGAGCAGTTCTTC
CASSSEVAGSGHNEQFF
>TRBD1|TRBJ1-4|TRBV2
TGTGCCAGCAGTGAAAGGACAGGAGGGAATGAAAAACTGTTTTTT
CASSERTGGNEKLFF
>NA|TRBJ2-7|TRBV11-2
TGTGCCAGCAGCTTAGGACAGAAGTCCTACGAGCAGTACTTC
CASSLGQKSYEQYF
>NA|TRBJ1-5|TRBV6-5
TGTGCCAGCAGGCCAACAGGGCTGGGCAATCAGCCCCAGCATTTT
CASRPTGLGNQPQHF
>TRBD1|TRBJ1-4|TRBV4-1
TGCGCCAGCAGCCGAGTCGGGACAGGCCGTAATGAAAAACTGTTTTTT
CASSRVGTGRNEKLFF
>TRBD2|TRBJ2-3|TRBV5-4
TGTGCCAGCAGCCCCGTGGGGGGAGGGCCTGATGGTACGCAGTATTTT
CASSPVGGGPDGTQYF
>TRBD2|TRBJ2-1|TRBV5-8
TGTGCCAGCAGCTTACAGCGGGGGGGCAACAATGAGCAGTTCTTC
CASSLQRGGNNEQFF
>NA|TRBJ1-1|TRBV29-1
TGCAGCGTTGACGGTAGACAGAACACTGAAGCTTTCTTT
CSVDGRQNTEAFF
>NA|TRBJ1-2|TRBV11-2
TGTGCCAGCGGCAACTCGCTACAGGGAAGGAGTAACTATGGCTACACCTTC
CASGNSLQGRSNYGYTF
>NA|TRBJ1-2|TRBV19
TGTGCCAGTAGTAGCGACAGATGGTTTGGGGCTAACTATGGCTACACCTTC
CASSSDRWFGANYGYTF
>NA|TRBJ2-7|TRBV5-1
TGCGCCAGCAGCTTCGGGAGTTTGTACGAGCAGTACTTC
CASSFGSLYEQYF
>NA|TRBJ1-2|TRBV7-2
TGTGCCAGCAGCCCCTATGGCACAGGGAACTATGGCTACACCTTC
CASSPYGTGNYGYTF
>NA|TRBJ1-1|TRBV10-3
TGTGCCAATTCCGGGACACTGAACACTGAAGCTTTCTTT
CANSGTLNTEAFF
>NA|TRBJ1-1|TRBV7-2
TGTGCCAGCAGCTTTGGGGGGGCTACGAACACTGAAGCTTTCTTT
CASSFGGATNTEAFF